This T cell receptor (beta chain) was observed in a study of read filtering for tumor transcriptome and immune sequencing. Study-wide background: Mean patient age was approximately 71 years, range about 47 to 85; 16 to 20 male, roughly 14 female. By R-ISS, stages I, II and III held approximately 8, 16 and 7 patients. The study's findings and limits: In IR-seq, single-read clonotypes were about 80% of clonotypes but approximately 3.5% of reads.

A word on this clonotype: Its cognate antigen is unknown.

Molecular barcoded adaptors covering alpha/delta and beta/gamma chains were used on approximately 400 ng RNA. TCRdb reprocessed the reads via MiXCR and lists one record per CDR3 protein. The table has 50,000 or so distinct CDR3 sequences, approximately 19% seen once. The CDR3 totals 15 residues. Trimming took off 7 bases at V and 0 bases at J, with 12 bases between the two ends. Germline lookup yields CDR1 LNHDA and CDR2 SQIVND (reference sequence). This chain uses TRBV19 with TRBJ1-4; unclear D gene. The source is a donor aged 40 or older with multiple myeloma. Sequencing used a population of CD138-negative cells sorted from bone marrow. The CDR3 here is CASKSRPATNEKLFF. The CDR3 DNA follows: TGTGCCAGTAAGAGCAGGCCTGCAACTAATGAAAAACTGTTTTTT.